This T cell receptor (beta chain) came from a study of PD-L1 blockade in urothelial cancer. Overall study: At 3 weeks (second dose) and 6 weeks after starting treatment, blood was analyzed. Blood yielded a median of around 150,000 T cells per sample.

Described time point: pretreatment peripheral blood. Diagnoses among patients were locally advanced or metastatic urothelial carcinoma. For each patient, 1 to 8 samples were obtained, pretreatment and on-treatment. The assay was immunoSEQ multiplex PCR, and TCRdb's table has in-frame clones only and misses some. The table lists 72,000 or so clones, 75% to 90% of them singletons. This CDR3 contains 15 residues. From germline, CDR1 is SGHTS and CDR2 YDEGEE. V was pared by 2 bases and J by 7 bases, with 8 bases of the junction left unmatched. Sequenced material: PBMCs, taken around atezolizumab (anti-PD-L1) treatment. This TCR was sampled from a man aged 55 to 70 with urothelial cancer. V usage is TRBV5-8 and J usage is TRBJ2-1, with TRBD1 matching over 8 bases. The CDR3 region is CASSFNGQGWNEQFF. The CDR3 coding sequence is TGTGCCAGCAGCTTTAATGGACAGGGCTGGAATGAGCAGTTCTTC.